This T cell receptor beta chain was documented in a study of T cells in Graves' hyperthyroidism and ophthalmopathy. The study, taken as a whole, reports: Ophthalmopathy was identified by the model a median around 6.9 months ahead of onset. Peripheral blood also featured most of the thyroid clonotypes expanded above 0.001.

The CDR3 is made up of 14 amino acids. Germline V gives CDR1 ENHRY, CDR2 SYGVKD. There were TCR beta CDR3 regions amplified from RNA transcripts. With the HTBI primer set, the TCR CDR3 went through a first round of RT-PCR. Each CDR3 protein is one row after TCRdb ran MiXCR on the multiplex PCR reads. The sample holds roughly 350,000 distinct CDR3 sequences, roughly 15% seen once. Regarding this clonotype: The antigen is not known. A much larger clone differs by one base, so this may be a read error.

The chain has TRBV10-3 and TRBJ2-3; TRBD1 matches at 7 bases. This receptor was obtained from a woman aged 25-40 years with Graves' ophthalmopathy. Sequenced input: blood. CDR3 coding DNA: TGTGGCATCACAGGGACAGCCCGCACAGATACGCAGTATTTT. Encoded protein: CGITGTARTDTQYF.